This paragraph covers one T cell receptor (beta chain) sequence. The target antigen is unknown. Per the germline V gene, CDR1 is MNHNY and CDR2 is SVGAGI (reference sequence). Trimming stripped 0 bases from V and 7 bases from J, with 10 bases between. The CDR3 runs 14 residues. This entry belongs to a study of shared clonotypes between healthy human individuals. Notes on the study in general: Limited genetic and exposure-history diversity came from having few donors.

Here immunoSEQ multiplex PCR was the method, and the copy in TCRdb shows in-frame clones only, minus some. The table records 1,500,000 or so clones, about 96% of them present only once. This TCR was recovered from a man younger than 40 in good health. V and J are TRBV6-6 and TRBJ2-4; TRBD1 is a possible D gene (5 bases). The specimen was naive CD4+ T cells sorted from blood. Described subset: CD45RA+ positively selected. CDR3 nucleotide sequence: TGTGCCAGCAGTTACTCGCAACCAGGGAACATTCAGTACTTC. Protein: CASSYSQPGNIQYF.